The next 19 T cell receptor beta chains were all read from a single sample in a study of radiotherapy plus CTLA-4 blockade in lung cancer. This table comes from immunoSEQ multiplex PCR, and its TCRdb copy is limited to in-frame clones, with some not included. The sample carries more than 75,000 clones, around 83% recorded once. The material was peripheral blood, obtained from a patient treated with radiotherapy plus ipilimumab. These receptor sequences come from a human donor with non-small cell lung cancer that progressed on radiotherapy plus ipilimumab.

The genes are TRBV11-2 and TRBJ2-7, with TRBD1 identical over 8 bases. J gave up 2 bases and V 4 bases, and 4 bases lay outside the gene matches. Germline V gene data show CDR1 as SGHAT and CDR2 as FQNNGV. The CDR3 covers 14 residues. CDR3 in amino acids: CASSSTGGAYEQYV. CDR3 DNA sequence: TGTGCCAGCAGCTCTACAGGGGGTGCCTACGAGCAGTACGTC.

This rearrangement joins TRBV7-9 to TRBJ2-7; 9 bases match TRBD2. The ends lost 5 bases at V and 0 bases at J; junction bases unmatched: 14. The CDR3 spans 18 residues. CDR1 SEHNR and CDR2 FQNEAQ come from the germline V gene (reference sequence). CDR3 DNA: TGTGCCAGCAGCACCGCCGGGCTAGCGGGGATAACCTCCTACGAGCAGTACTTC. This gives the protein CASSTAGLAGITSYEQYF.

The V call is TRBV7-3, the J call TRBJ1-1; TRBD1 matches at 8 bases. CDR3 length: 14 residues. After removal of 2 bases from V and 1 base from J, the junction contained 0 bases not matched to a gene. Looked up from germline, CDR1 is SGHTA and CDR2 is FQGTGA. CDR3 DNA sequence: TGTGCCAGCAGCTTAGACAGGGGGAACACTGAAGCTTTCTTT. The encoded protein is CASSLDRGNTEAFF.

This chain uses TRBV30 with TRBJ2-5, with D unresolved. The CDR3 consists of 13 residues. Germline loops: CDR1 GTSNPN, CDR2 SVGIG (reference sequence). V gave up 2 bases and J gave up 4 bases, with 11 bases separating them. CDR3 in DNA: TGTGCCTGGAGTTTGTGGGTCCCAGAGACCCAGTACTTC. Translation gives CAWSLWVPETQYF.

The CDR3 sequence: CASSSLGETQYF. The CDR3 coding sequence is TGTGCCAGCAGCTCACTTGGAGAGACCCAGTACTTC. V gene TRBV7-2 combines with J gene TRBJ2-5; D gene ambiguous. CDR1 is SGHTA and CDR2 is FQGNSA in the germline V gene. V lost 4 bases and J lost 4, with 7 bases in between. There are 12 residues in the CDR3.

This clone was detected once. The gene calls are TRBV5-5 and TRBJ2-2; D unclear. This CDR3 is 15 amino acids long. Looked up from germline, CDR1 is SGHKS and CDR2 is YYEKEE (reference sequence). The germline V and J ends were trimmed by 0 bases and 1 base, with 7 bases remaining between them. The CDR3 protein is CASSLVGGNTGELFF. The CDR3 region has the DNA TGTGCCAGCAGCTTGGTCGGCGGGAACACCGGGGAGCTGTTTTTT.

This sequence joins TRBV12-2 and TRBJ2-7; the table gives TRBD2 as D, unverified against the DNA. TRBV12-2 is a documented pseudogene. The CDR3 sequence is 15 residues long. The CDR3 DNA is TGTGCAAGTCGCTTCGTACTAGAGAAAAACTACGAGCAGTACGTC. It encodes CASRFVLEKNYEQYV.

The chain joins TRBV7-6 to TRBJ1-4; TRBD1 matches 7 bases. This CDR3 is 17 amino acids long. V was clipped by 4 bases and J by 5 bases; unmatched bases: 13. CDR1 SGHVS and CDR2 FNYEAQ come from the germline V gene. In DNA form, the CDR3 reads TGTGCCAGCAGCTCTGAGTTCCCGGGACAGAAGAATGAAAAACTGTTTTTT. It yields the protein CASSSEFPGQKNEKLFF.

The chain recombines TRBV6-6 with TRBJ1-5; D is unclear. V was trimmed by 2 bases and J by 6 bases, leaving 8 bases between them. CDR3 length equals 13 residues. Germline V gene sequence: CDR1 MNHNY, CDR2 SVGAGI (reference sequence). The CDR3 sequence: CASSYGFGQPQHF. The DNA for the CDR3 is TGTGCCAGCAGTTACGGGTTCGGTCAGCCCCAGCATTTT.

The chain employs TRBV15 and TRBJ2-1; the D gene is possibly TRBD2 (7 bases). The CDR3 sequence is 14 residues long. V was shortened by 4 bases and J by 8 bases, with 15 bases between the two germline ends. Germline-derived CDR1 and CDR2 are LNHNV and YYDKDF (reference sequence). The CDR3 sequence: CATSKSRGAHEQFF. The CDR3 coding sequence is TGTGCCACCAGCAAGTCACGGGGGGCCCATGAGCAGTTCTTC. Full variable domain (remainder filled in from reference TRBV15 and TRBJ2-1): DAMVIQNPRYQVTQFGKPVTLSCSQTLNHNVMYWYQQKSSQAPKLLFHYYDKDFNNEADTPDNFQSRRPNTSFCFLDIRSPGLGDTAMYLCATSKSRGAHEQFFGPGTRLTVL.

The chain recombines TRBV30 with TRBJ2-5; D not resolved. CDR3 length: 12 amino acids. CDR1 and CDR2 from the germline V gene are GTSNPN and SVGIG (reference sequence). Trimming pared 1 base from V and 0 bases from J, leaving 3 bases between. CDR3: CAWSEDQETQYF. CDR3 coding DNA: TGTGCCTGGAGTGAAGACCAAGAGACCCAGTACTTC.

The rearrangement links TRBV9 to TRBJ2-2; D unresolved. V lost 1 base and J 0 bases, leaving 10 bases between the germline ends. This CDR3 region has 16 residues. CDR1 is SGDLS and CDR2 is YYNGEE in the germline V gene. CDR3 protein: CASSVRGQSNTGELFF. The CDR3 nucleotides read TGTGCCAGCAGCGTACGAGGCCAGTCGAACACCGGGGAGCTGTTTTTT.

The chain joins TRBV28 to TRBJ1-1; D perhaps matches TRBD1 (5 bases). The V end lost 3 bases, the J end lost 4 bases, and 9 bases lay between the germline ends. CDR3 length: 13 residues. CDR1 is MDHEN, CDR2 SYDVKM, per germline. The CDR3 loop reads CASSFYRGTEAFF. The CDR3 DNA reads as TGTGCCAGCAGTTTCTATAGGGGCACTGAAGCTTTCTTT.

The chain recombines TRBV27 with TRBJ1-2; unclear D gene. This CDR3 is 13 amino acids long. V dropped 10 bases and J dropped 4 bases, with 16 bases sitting between them. Germline V gives CDR1 MNHEY, CDR2 SMNVEV (reference sequence). The CDR3 DNA reads as TGTGCCACGTGGGGATACGCCTCCTATGGCTACACCTTC. It translates to CATWGYASYGYTF.

The chain has TRBV4-2 and TRBJ2-5; 10 bases map to TRBD2. CDR1 and CDR2 from the germline V gene are LGHNA and YNFKEQ. Trimming took 5 bases from V and 4 from J; bases not matched to a gene: 7. This CDR3 is 15 amino acids long. CDR3 sequence: CASSLFASGRETQYF. DNA of the CDR3: TGTGCCAGCAGCTTATTCGCTAGCGGGAGAGAGACCCAGTACTTC.

The chain recombines TRBV9 with TRBJ1-3; the match to TRBD1 covers 8 bases. The J segment lost 4 bases and the V segment lost 4 bases, leaving 7 bases of the junction unmatched. CDR1 is SGDLS, CDR2 YYNGEE, per germline. This CDR3 is built from 15 residues. CDR3 coding DNA: TGTGCCAGCAGCCCGTGGACAGGGTCGGGAAACACCATATATTTT. Translation gives CASSPWTGSGNTIYF.

This sequence joins TRBV23-1 and TRBJ2-2, with TRBD1 identical over 10 bases. TRBV23-1 is marked as an open reading frame, function uncertain. With V trimmed by 2 bases and J by 3 bases, 15 bases remained unmatched. The CDR3 consists of 20 residues. The DNA of the CDR3 is TGCGCCAGCAGTCAACTCAACATCCGAACCGGGACAGGGGACACCGGGGAGCTGTTTTTT. This gives the protein CASSQLNIRTGTGDTGELFF.

The J gene is TRBJ2-7, the V gene TRBV4-2, with 7 bases that match TRBD2. The V segment lost 3 bases and the J segment 3 bases; nucleotides outside the gene matches: 14. Per the germline V gene, CDR1 is LGHNA and CDR2 is YNFKEQ. The CDR3 runs 17 residues. The CDR3 protein is CASSQGSGTSDVYEQYV. The CDR3 region has the DNA TGTGCCAGCAGCCAGGGCTCGGGTACTAGCGACGTCTACGAGCAGTACGTC.

This chain uses TRBV19 with TRBJ1-5; TRBD1 matches at 9 bases. Germline loops: CDR1 LNHDA, CDR2 SQIVND (reference sequence). CDR3 size: 13 residues. The trim removed 11 bases at V and 9 bases at J, leaving 11 bases unmatched. CDR3: CAGLNRGLVPQHF. The DNA for the CDR3 is TGTGCCGGACTGAACAGGGGGCTTGTGCCCCAGCATTTT.